This T cell receptor beta chain derives from a study of a mutant IDH1 vaccine in newly diagnosed glioma. Turning to the study itself: Treated patients had a mean age of about 40 years and a roughly 60% male, approximately 38% female split. Patients' prior therapy spanned radiotherapy, temozolomide, or both; most underwent both.

General study results and limits: Patients mounted vaccine-induced immune responses in 90% to 95% of cases.

The protocol was immunoSEQ multiplex PCR, while the TCRdb copy is restricted to in-frame clones and leaves out a portion. The table records around 65,000 clones, roughly four fifths of them present only once. Time point reported: week 47, end of study. Mutant IDH1 20-mer peptide, at 300 ug, made up each vaccine dose, with topical imiquimod. Germline V lookup: CDR1 LNHNV, CDR2 YYDKDF (reference sequence). The CDR3 contains 13 residues. Trimming removed 3 bases from V and 1 base from J, with 6 bases in between. To note about this clone: The target antigen is unknown.

The rearrangement uses TRBV15 and TRBJ1-1; D is undetermined. The TCR originated in a young man with glioma. The sequences come from PBMCs, collected from a glioma patient whose treatment included an IDH1 peptide vaccine. CDR3 sequence reads: CATSREGNTEAFF. CDR3 coding DNA: TGTGCCACCAGCAGGGAGGGGAACACTGAAGCTTTCTTT.